The clone carrying this T cell receptor beta chain was seen a few times. Its specificity is unknown. These data originate in a study of siplizumab effects on memory and regulatory T cells. This CDR3 region has 13 residues. Germline V gene sequence: CDR1 MNHNS, CDR2 SASEGT. V shed 2 bases and J shed 1 base, with 5 bases lying between them. Study-wide results and limits: With siplizumab, Treg-derived clones averaged about 71% of mappable alloreactive CD4+ clones, versus 25% to 30% in controls. Memory T cells appeared less diverse than naive cells, which seemed to contribute substantially to alloresponse.

Assay used: immunoSEQ multiplex PCR; TCRdb lists only in-frame clones, some missing. The sample lists over 35,000 clones; roughly nine tenths were seen once. The specimen was naive CD4+ T cells sorted from blood. The chain links TRBV6-1 to TRBJ1-1; D remains ambiguous. The receptor's source is a human donor in good health. As DNA, the CDR3 is TGTGCCAGCAGTGAAATGGGGAACACTGAAGCTTTCTTT. Protein: CASSEMGNTEAFF.